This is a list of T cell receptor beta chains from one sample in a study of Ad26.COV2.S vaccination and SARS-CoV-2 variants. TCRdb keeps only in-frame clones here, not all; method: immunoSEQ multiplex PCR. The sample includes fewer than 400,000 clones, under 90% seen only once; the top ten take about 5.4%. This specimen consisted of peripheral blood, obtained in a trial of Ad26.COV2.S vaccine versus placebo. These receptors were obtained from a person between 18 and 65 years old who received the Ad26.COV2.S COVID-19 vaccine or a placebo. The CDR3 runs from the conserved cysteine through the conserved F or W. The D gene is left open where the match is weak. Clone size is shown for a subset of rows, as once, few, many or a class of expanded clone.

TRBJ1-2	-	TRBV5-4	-	CASSLLGGEGYTF	TGTGCCAGCAGCCTCCTGGGGGGAGAAGGCTACACCTTC
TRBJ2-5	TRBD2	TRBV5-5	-	CASSATSGGPGETQYF	TGTGCCAGCAGCGCCACTAGCGGGGGTCCAGGGGAGACCCAGTACTTC
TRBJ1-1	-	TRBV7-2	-	CASSLDARENFNTEAFF	TGTGCCAGCAGCTTAGATGCCAGGGAGAATTTTAACACTGAAGCTTTCTTT
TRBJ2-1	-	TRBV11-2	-	CASSLDGDYNEQFF	TGTGCCAGCAGCTTAGACGGGGACTACAATGAGCAGTTCTTC
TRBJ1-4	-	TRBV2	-	CASRATAPLFATNEKLFF	TGTGCCAGCCGAGCCACCGCCCCCCTCTTTGCAACTAATGAAAAACTGTTTTTT
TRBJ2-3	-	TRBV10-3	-	CAISERADTDTQYF	TGTGCCATCAGTGAAAGGGCCGACACAGATACGCAGTATTTT
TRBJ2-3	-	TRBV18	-	CASSPPIGRSTDTQYF	TGTGCCAGCTCACCACCGATTGGGCGAAGCACAGATACGCAGTATTTT
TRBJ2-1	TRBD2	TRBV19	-	CASSRAGGRSYNEQFF	TGTGCCAGTAGTCGTGCGGGGGGACGATCCTACAATGAGCAGTTCTTC
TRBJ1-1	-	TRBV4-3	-	CASSQDSRNTEAFF	TGCGCCAGCAGCCAGGACTCTAGGAACACTGAAGCTTTCTTT
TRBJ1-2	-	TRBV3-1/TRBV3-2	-	CASRPVLGGVNYGYTF	TGTGCCAGCAGACCCGTTCTGGGGGGGGTTAACTATGGCTACACCTTC
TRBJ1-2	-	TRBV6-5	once	CASRDPGDYGYTF	TGTGCCAGCCGAGACCCAGGGGACTATGGCTACACCTTC
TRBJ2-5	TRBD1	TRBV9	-	CASGTGGDETQYF	TGTGCCAGCGGAACAGGGGGCGACGAGACCCAGTACTTC
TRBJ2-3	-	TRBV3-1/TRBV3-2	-	CASSQEGRGSDTQYF	TGTGCCAGCAGCCAAGAGGGACGGGGTTCAGATACGCAGTATTTT
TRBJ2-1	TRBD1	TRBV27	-	CASSLLGQGRNEQFF	TGTGCCAGCAGTTTATTGGGACAGGGGAGGAATGAGCAGTTCTTC
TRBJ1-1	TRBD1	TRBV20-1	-	CSASRQGSWATEAFF	TGCAGTGCTAGTCGACAGGGTTCGTGGGCCACTGAAGCTTTCTTT
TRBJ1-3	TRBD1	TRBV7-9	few	CASSLVFEGGLDTIYF	TGTGCCAGCAGCTTAGTATTCGAAGGGGGCTTGGACACCATATATTTT
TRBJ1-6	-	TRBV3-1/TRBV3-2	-	CASSQDWAGAYSPLHF	TGTGCCAGCAGCCAAGATTGGGCAGGGGCGTATTCACCCCTCCACTTT
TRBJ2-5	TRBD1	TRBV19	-	CASSIIYGQGAQETQYF	TGTGCCAGTAGTATAATTTACGGACAGGGGGCCCAAGAGACCCAGTACTTC
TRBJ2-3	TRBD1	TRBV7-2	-	CASSPGQFTDTQYF	TGTGCCAGCAGCCCGGGACAGTTCACAGATACGCAGTATTTT
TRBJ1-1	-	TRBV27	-	CASSSTLAFAEAFF	TGTGCCAGCAGTTCCACCTTGGCGTTTGCTGAAGCTTTCTTT
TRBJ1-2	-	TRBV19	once	CASSGRTLGLGNYGYTF	TGTGCCAGTAGTGGACGGACCCTGGGCCTCGGGAACTATGGCTACACCTTC
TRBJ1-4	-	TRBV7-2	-	CASSFWGSNEKLFF	TGTGCCAGCAGCTTTTGGGGGTCTAATGAAAAACTGTTTTTT
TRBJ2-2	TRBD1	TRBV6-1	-	CASSELAGGPDTGELFF	TGTGCCAGCAGTGAACTCGCAGGGGGCCCAGACACCGGGGAGCTGTTTTTT
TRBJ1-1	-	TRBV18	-	CASSRGPMGGTWGTEAFF	TGTGCCAGCTCACGAGGGCCCATGGGCGGAACCTGGGGGACTGAAGCTTTCTTT
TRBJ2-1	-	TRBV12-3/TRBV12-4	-	CASSLPGNEQFF	TGTGCCAGCAGTTTGCCCGGCAATGAGCAGTTCTTC
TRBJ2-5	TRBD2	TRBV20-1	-	CSAILAGLRYF	TGCAGTGCTATACTAGCGGGGTTGCGTTACTTC
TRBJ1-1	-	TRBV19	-	CASSIALVGSRTEAFF	TGTGCCAGTAGTATAGCCCTTGTAGGGAGTAGGACTGAAGCTTTCTTT
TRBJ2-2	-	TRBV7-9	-	CASSPSYTGELFF	TGTGCCAGCAGCCCAAGTTACACCGGGGAGCTGTTTTTT
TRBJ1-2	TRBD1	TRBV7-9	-	CASSQTNRGIPYGYTF	TGTGCCAGCAGCCAGACGAACAGGGGGATTCCTTATGGCTACACCTTC
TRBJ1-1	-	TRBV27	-	CASSWTSGTEAFF	TGTGCCAGCAGTTGGACCTCAGGGACTGAAGCTTTCTTT
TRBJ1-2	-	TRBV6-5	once	CAVPAEVSGRAGYTF	TGTGCCGTGCCAGCAGAAGTCAGCGGGAGGGCTGGCTACACCTTC
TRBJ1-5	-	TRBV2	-	CASRLDRSNQPQHF	TGTGCCAGCAGACTCGACAGAAGCAATCAGCCCCAGCATTTT
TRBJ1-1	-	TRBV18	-	CASSPPGNTEAFF	TGTGCCAGCTCACCACCAGGGAACACTGAAGCTTTCTTT
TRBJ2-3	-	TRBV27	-	CASSIRVLTDTQYF	TGTGCCAGCTCGATCAGGGTGCTCACAGATACGCAGTATTTT
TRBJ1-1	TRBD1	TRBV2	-	CASSGGRGPGTEAFF	TGTGCCAGCAGTGGGGGCAGGGGGCCGGGCACTGAAGCTTTCTTT
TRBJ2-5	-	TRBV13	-	CASSKSGTQETQYF	TGTGCCAGCAGCAAATCCGGGACGCAAGAGACCCAGTACTTC
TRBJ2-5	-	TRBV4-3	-	CASSPSSGDAETQYF	TGCGCCAGCAGCCCGAGCAGTGGGGATGCAGAGACCCAGTACTTC
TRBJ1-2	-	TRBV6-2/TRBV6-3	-	CASSPNRVQAEGYTF	TGTGCCAGCAGCCCCAACAGGGTTCAGGCGGAGGGCTACACCTTC
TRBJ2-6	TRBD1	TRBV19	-	CASSKTGGGHGIVSGANVLTF	TGTGCCAGTAGTAAGACAGGGGGCGGACATGGTATCGTGTCTGGGGCCAACGTCCTGACTTTC
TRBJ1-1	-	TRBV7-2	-	CASSLDFRGHTEAFF	TGTGCCAGCAGCTTAGATTTTCGGGGTCACACTGAAGCTTTCTTT
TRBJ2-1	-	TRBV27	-	CASSPPPQGDEQFF	TGTGCCAGCAGTCCTCCCCCCCAAGGCGATGAGCAGTTCTTC
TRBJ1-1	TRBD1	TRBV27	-	CASRSDRGEAFF	TGTGCCAGCAGGAGCGACAGGGGGGAAGCTTTCTTT
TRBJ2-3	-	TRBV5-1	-	CASSGGHLSTDTQYF	TGCGCCAGCAGCGGGGGACACCTTAGCACAGATACGCAGTATTTT
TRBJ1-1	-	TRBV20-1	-	CQGMNTEAFF	TGCCAGGGGATGAACACTGAAGCTTTCTTT
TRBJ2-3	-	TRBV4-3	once	CASSQDRGGTDTQYF	TGCGCCAGCAGCCAAGATCGTGGGGGCACAGATACGCAGTATTTT
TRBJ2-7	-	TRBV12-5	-	CASGLDFPEQYF	TGTGCTAGTGGTTTGGATTTCCCCGAGCAGTACTTC
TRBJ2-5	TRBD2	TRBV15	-	CATSGTIAGENQETQYF	TGTGCCACCAGCGGAACCATAGCGGGGGAGAACCAAGAGACCCAGTACTTC
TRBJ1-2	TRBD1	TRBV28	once	CASSLGTGWVSGYGYTF	TGTGCCAGCAGTTTAGGGACAGGGTGGGTCTCGGGCTATGGCTACACCTTC
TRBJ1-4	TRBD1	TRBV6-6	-	CASSPATGVYEKLFF	TGTGCCAGCAGTCCCGCGACAGGGGTATATGAAAAACTGTTTTTT
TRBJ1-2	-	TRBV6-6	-	CASSSDGGVYGYTF	TGTGCCAGCAGTTCCGACGGGGGGGTCTATGGCTACACCTTC
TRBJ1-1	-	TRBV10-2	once	CASSDWGSETEAFF	TGCGCCAGCAGTGATTGGGGGAGTGAGACTGAAGCTTTCTTT
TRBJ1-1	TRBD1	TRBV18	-	CASSPNRGRDTEAFF	TGTGCCAGCTCACCGAACAGGGGGCGGGACACTGAAGCTTTCTTT